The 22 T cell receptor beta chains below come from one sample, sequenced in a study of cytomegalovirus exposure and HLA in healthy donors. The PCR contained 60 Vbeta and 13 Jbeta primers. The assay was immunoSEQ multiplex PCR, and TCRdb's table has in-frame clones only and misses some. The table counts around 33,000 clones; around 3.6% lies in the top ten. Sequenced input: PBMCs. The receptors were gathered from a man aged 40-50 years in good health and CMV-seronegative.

The CDR3 is CATSKPGLNYEQYF. The DNA of the CDR3 is TGTGCCACCAGCAAACCGGGACTAAACTACGAGCAGTACTTC. J is TRBJ2-7 and V is TRBV15; 7 bases agree with TRBD2. This CDR3 region has 14 residues. J was trimmed by 3 bases and V by 4 bases; bases with no gene match: 6. Germline V lookup: CDR1 LNHNV, CDR2 YYDKDF (reference sequence).

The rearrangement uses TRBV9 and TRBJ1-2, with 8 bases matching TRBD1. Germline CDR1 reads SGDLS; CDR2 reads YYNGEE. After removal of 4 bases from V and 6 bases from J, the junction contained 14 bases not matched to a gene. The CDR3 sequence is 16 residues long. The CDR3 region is CASSFLPVGQGNGYTF. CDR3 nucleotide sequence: TGTGCCAGCAGCTTTTTGCCGGTCGGACAGGGAAATGGCTACACCTTC. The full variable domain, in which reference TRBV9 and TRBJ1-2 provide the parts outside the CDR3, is DSGVTQTPKHLITATGQRVTLRCSPRSGDLSVYWYQQSLDQGLQFLIQYYNGEERAKGNILERFSAQQFPDLHSELNLSSLELGDSALYFCASSFLPVGQGNGYTFGSGTRLTVV.

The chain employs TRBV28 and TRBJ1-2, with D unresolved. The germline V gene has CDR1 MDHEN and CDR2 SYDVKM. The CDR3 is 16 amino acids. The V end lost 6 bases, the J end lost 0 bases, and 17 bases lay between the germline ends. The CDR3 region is CASREAGDYSNYGYTF. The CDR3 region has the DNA TGTGCCAGCAGGGAGGCCGGGGATTACTCTAACTATGGCTACACCTTC.

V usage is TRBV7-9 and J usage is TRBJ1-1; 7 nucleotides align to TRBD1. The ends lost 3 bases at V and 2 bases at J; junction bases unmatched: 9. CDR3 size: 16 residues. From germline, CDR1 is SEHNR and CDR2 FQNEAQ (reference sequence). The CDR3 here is CASSLIPGGENTEAFF. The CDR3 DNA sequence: TGTGCCAGCAGCTTGATTCCAGGGGGAGAAAACACTGAAGCTTTCTTT. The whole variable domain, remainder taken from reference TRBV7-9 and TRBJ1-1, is DTGVSQNPRHKITKRGQNVTFRCDPISEHNRLYWYRQTLGQGPEFLTYFQNEAQLEKSRLLSDRFSAERPKGSFSTLEIQRTEQGDSAMYLCASSLIPGGENTEAFFGQGTRLTVV.

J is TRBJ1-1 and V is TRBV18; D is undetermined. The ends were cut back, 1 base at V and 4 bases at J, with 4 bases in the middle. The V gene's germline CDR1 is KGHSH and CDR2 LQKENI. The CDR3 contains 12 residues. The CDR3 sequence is CASSPRLTEAFF. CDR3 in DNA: TGTGCCAGCTCACCACGGCTCACTGAAGCTTTCTTT.

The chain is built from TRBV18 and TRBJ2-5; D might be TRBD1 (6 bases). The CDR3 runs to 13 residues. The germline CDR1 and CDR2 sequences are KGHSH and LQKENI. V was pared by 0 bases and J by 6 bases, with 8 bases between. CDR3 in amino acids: CASSPPQGKTQYF. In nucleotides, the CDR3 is TGTGCCAGCTCACCACCCCAGGGGAAGACCCAGTACTTC.

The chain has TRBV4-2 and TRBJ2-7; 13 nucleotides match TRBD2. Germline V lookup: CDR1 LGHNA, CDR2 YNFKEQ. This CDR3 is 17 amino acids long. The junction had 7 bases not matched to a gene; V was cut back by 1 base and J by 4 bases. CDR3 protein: CASSQVIRTSGSYEQYF. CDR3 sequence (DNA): TGTGCCAGCAGCCAAGTAATCCGGACTAGCGGGAGTTACGAGCAGTACTTC.

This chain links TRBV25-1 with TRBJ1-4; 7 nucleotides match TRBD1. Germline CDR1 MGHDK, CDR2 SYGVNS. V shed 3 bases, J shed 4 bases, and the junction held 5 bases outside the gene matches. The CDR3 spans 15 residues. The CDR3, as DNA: TGTGCCAGCAGTGACGACAGGGCGGGTAATGAAAAACTGTTTTTT. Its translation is CASSDDRAGNEKLFF. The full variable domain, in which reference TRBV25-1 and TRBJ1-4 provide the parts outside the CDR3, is EADIYQTPRYLVIGTGKKITLECSQTMGHDKMYWYQQDPGMELHLIHYSYGVNSTEKGDLSSESTVSRIRTEHFPLTLESARPSHTSQYLCASSDDRAGNEKLFFGSGTQLSVL.

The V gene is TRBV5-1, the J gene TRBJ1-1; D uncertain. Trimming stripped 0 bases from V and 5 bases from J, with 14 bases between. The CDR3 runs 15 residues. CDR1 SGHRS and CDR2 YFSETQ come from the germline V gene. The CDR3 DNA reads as TGCGCCAGCAGCTTGGCCGTCCATGAACAAACTGAAGCTTTCTTT. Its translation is CASSLAVHEQTEAFF.

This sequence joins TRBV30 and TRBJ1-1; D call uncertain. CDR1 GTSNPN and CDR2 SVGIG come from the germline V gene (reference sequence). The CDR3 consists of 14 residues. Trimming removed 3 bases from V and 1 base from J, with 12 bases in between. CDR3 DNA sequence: TGTGCCTGGAGCCCCCGTGGAGGGAACACTGAAGCTTTCTTT. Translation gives CAWSPRGGNTEAFF.

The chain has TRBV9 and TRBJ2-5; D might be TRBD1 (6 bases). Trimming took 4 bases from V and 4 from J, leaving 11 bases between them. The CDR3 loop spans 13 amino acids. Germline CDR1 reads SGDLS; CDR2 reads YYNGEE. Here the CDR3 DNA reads TGTGCCAGCAGCATACAGGGTGGAGAGACCCAGTACTTC. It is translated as CASSIQGGETQYF.

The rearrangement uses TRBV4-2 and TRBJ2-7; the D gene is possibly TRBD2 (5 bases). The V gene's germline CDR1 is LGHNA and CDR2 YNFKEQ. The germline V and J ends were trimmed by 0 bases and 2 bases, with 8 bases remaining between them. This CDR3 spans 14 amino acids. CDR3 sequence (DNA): TGTGCCAGCAGCCAAGATAGCGTCACCTACGAGCAGTACTTC. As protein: CASSQDSVTYEQYF.

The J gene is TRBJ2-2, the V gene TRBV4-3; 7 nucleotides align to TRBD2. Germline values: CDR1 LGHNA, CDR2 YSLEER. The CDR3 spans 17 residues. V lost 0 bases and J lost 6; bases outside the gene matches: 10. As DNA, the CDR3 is TGCGCCAGCAGCCAAGATCCCGGGAGCGGGGTTGCCGGGGAGCTGTTTTTT. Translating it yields CASSQDPGSGVAGELFF.

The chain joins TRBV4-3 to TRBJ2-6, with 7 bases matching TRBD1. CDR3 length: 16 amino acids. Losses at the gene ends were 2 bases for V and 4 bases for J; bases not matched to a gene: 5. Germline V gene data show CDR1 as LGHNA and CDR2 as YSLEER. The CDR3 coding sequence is TGCGCCAGCAGCCAACTACCGGGACAGGGGGCCAACGTCCTGACTTTC. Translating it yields CASSQLPGQGANVLTF.

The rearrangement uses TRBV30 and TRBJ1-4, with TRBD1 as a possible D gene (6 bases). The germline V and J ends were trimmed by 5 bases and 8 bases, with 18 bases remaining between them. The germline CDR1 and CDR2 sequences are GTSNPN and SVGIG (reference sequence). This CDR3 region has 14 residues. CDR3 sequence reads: CAWATGRVREKLFF. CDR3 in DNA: TGTGCCTGGGCGACAGGTCGGGTACGGGAAAAACTGTTTTTT.

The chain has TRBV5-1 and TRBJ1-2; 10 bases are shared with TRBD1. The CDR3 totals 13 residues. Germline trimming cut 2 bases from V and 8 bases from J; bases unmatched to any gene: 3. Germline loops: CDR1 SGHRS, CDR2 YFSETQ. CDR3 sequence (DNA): TGCGCCAGCAGCTTTGGACAGGGGGGAGGCTACACCTTC. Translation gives CASSFGQGGGYTF.

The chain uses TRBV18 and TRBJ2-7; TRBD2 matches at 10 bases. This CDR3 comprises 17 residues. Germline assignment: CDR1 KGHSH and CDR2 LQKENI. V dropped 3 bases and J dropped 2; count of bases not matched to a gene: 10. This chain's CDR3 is CASSPPGVLAGTYEQYF. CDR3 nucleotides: TGTGCCAGCTCACCGCCTGGAGTACTAGCGGGGACCTACGAGCAGTACTTC.

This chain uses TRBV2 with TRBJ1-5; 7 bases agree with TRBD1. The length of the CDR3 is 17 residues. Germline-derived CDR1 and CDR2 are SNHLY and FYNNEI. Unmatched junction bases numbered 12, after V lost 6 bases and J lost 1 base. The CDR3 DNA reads TGTGCCAGCAGAGACGACTTACACAGGGGAAGCAATCAGCCCCAGCATTTT. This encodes CASRDDLHRGSNQPQHF.

DNA of the CDR3: TGTGCCAGCAGGCGGGTGGTGGTTGAAGCTTTCTTT. Translated, it gives CASRRVVVEAFF. The chain carries TRBV6-1 and TRBJ1-1, with D hard to call. The CDR3 sequence is 12 residues long. With 6 bases removed from V and 7 bases from J, the gap between germline ends came to 12 bases. Germline V gene sequence: CDR1 MNHNS, CDR2 SASEGT.

CDR3 sequence reads: CASSNRGLWTEAFF. The CDR3 nucleotides read TGTGCCAGCAGTAACAGGGGGCTGTGGACTGAAGCTTTCTTT. The chain combines TRBV2 with TRBJ1-1; TRBD1 aligns across 9 bases. CDR1 and CDR2 (germline): SNHLY, FYNNEI. The J segment lost 5 bases and the V segment lost 5 bases, leaving 6 bases of the junction unmatched. The CDR3 is 14 residues long.

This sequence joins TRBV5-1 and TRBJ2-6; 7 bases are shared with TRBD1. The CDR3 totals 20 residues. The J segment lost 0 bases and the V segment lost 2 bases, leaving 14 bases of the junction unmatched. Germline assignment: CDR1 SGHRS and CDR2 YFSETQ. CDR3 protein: CASSFLPTLGQISGANVLTF. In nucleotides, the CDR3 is TGCGCCAGCAGCTTTCTCCCGACGTTGGGACAGATCTCTGGGGCCAACGTCCTGACTTTC.

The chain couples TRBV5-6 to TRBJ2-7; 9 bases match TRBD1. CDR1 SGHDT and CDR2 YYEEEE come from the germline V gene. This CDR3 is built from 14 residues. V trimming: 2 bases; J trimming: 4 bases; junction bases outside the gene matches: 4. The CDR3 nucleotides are TGTGCCAGCAGCTTAGGACAGGGGTTGTACGAGCAGTACTTC. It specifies CASSLGQGLYEQYF.